Included here is one TCR beta chain sequence, with context. What it binds is unknown. Profiling relied on immunoSEQ multiplex PCR, and the TCRdb table lists in-frame clones only, not all of them. The sample consists of 20,000 to 25,000 clones, 84% of them appearing once. The record originates from a study of T cell therapy after organ transplantation. The CDR3 runs 14 residues. Germline V gives CDR1 MDHEN, CDR2 SYDVKM. The V gene lost 7 bases and the J gene lost 0 bases, with 10 bases spanning the gap. The time point here: 20-29 weeks after completion of therapy. This rearrangement joins TRBV28 to TRBJ1-5; no reliable D call. This receptor was taken from a human patient who had received a solid organ transplant and had CMV disease. Some T cells may have come from the graft donor. The specimen comprised CD8+ T cells from blood, sampled after autologous CMV-specific T cell therapy. The CDR3 reads CASKARVSNQPQHF. CDR3 nucleotide sequence: TGTGCCAGCAAGGCCCGGGTTAGCAATCAGCCCCAGCATTTT.